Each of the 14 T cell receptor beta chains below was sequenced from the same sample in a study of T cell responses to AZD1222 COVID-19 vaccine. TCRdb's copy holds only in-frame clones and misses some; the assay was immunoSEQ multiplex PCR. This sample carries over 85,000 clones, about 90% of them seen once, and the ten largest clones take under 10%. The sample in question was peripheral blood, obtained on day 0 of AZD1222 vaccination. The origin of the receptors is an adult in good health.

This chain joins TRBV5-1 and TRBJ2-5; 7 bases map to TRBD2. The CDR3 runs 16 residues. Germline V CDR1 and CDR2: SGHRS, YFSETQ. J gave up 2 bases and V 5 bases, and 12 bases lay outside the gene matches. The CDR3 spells CASSPSPASGQETQYF. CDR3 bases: TGCGCCAGCAGTCCATCCCCTGCTAGCGGACAAGAGACCCAGTACTTC.

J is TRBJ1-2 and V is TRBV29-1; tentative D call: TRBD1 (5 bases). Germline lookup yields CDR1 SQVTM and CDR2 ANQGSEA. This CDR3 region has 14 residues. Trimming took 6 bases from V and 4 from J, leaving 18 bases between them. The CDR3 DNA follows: TGCAGCGTCGGGACGCCTGGTTTGAGCTATGGCTACACCTTC. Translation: CSVGTPGLSYGYTF.

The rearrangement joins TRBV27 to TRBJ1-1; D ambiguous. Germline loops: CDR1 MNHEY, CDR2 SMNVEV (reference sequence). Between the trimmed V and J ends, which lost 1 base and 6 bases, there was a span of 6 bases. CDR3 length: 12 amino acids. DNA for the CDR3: TGTGCCAGCAGTTTATTCGGATCTGAAGCTTTCTTT. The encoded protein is CASSLFGSEAFF.

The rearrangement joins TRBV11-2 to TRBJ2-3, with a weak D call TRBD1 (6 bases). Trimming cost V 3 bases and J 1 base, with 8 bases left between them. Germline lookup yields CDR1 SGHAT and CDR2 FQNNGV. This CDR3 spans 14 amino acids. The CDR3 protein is CASSLGARTDTQYF. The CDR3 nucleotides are TGTGCCAGCAGCTTGGGGGCCCGCACAGATACGCAGTATTTT.

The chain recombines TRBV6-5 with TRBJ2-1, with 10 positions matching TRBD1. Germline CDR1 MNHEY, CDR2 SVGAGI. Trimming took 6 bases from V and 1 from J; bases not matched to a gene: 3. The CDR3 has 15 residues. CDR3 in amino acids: CASRGQGKSYNEQFF. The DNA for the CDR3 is TGTGCCAGCAGGGGACAGGGGAAGTCCTACAATGAGCAGTTCTTC.

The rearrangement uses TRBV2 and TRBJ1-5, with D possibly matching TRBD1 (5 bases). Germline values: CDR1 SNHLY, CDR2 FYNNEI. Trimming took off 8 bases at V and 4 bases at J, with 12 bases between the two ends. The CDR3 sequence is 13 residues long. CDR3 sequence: CASRDLRNQPQHF. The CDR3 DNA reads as TGTGCCAGCCGGGACCTGAGAAATCAGCCCCAGCATTTT.

CDR3 DNA: TGTGCCAGCAGTTACGGGCCCCCAGATACGCAGTATTTT. This codes for CASSYGPPDTQYF. V and J are TRBV6-5 and TRBJ2-3; unclear D gene. The germline gives CDR1 MNHEY, CDR2 SVGAGI. The germline V and J ends were trimmed by 2 bases and 4 bases, with 7 bases remaining between them. This CDR3 has 13 amino acids.

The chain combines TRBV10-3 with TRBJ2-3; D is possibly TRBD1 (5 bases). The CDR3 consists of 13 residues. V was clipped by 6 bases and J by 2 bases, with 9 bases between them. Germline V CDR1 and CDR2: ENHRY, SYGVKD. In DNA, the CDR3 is TGTGCCATCAGGGGCAGGGACACAGATACGCAGTATTTT. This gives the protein CAIRGRDTDTQYF.

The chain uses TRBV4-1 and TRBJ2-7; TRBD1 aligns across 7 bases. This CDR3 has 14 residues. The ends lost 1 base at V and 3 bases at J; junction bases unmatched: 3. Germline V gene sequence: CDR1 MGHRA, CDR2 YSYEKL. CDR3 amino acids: CASSQAQGFYEQYF. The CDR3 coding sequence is TGCGCCAGCAGCCAAGCACAGGGGTTCTACGAGCAGTACTTC.

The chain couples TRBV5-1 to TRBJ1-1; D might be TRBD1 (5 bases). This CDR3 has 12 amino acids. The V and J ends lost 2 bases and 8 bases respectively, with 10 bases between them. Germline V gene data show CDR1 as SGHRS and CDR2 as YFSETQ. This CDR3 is CASSFTQGEAFF. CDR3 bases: TGCGCCAGCAGCTTTACCCAGGGCGAAGCTTTCTTT.

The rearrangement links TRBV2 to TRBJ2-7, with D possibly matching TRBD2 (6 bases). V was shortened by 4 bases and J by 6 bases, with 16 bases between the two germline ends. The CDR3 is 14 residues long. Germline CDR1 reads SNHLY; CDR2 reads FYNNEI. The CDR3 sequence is CASSGGVGDAEQYF. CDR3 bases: TGTGCCAGCAGTGGGGGGGTAGGGGACGCCGAGCAGTACTTC.

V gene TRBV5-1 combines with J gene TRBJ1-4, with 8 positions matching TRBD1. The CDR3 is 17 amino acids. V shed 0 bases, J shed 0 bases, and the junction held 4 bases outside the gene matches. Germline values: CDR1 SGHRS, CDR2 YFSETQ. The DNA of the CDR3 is TGCGCCAGCAGCTTGGAGGGACAGGTAGCAACTAATGAAAAACTGTTTTTT. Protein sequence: CASSLEGQVATNEKLFF.

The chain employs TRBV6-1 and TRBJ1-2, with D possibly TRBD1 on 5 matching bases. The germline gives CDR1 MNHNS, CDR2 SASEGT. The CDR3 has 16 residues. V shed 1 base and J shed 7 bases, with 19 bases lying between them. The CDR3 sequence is CASSEEWLASQGGYTF. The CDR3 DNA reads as TGTGCCAGCAGTGAAGAATGGTTGGCGTCCCAGGGTGGCTACACCTTC.

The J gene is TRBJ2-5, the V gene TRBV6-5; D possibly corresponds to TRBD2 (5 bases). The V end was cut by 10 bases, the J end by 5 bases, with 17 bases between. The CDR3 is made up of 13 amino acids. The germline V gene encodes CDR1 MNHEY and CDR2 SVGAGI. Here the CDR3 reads CAISGGLAETQYF. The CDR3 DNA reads TGTGCCATCTCCGGCGGGTTGGCGGAGACCCAGTACTTC.